These 9 T cell receptor beta chains share one sample of origin, sequenced in a study of T cells after yellow fever vaccination. TCRdb passed the 5' RACE reads through MiXCR, listing each CDR3 protein once. The sample shows some 120,000 distinct CDR3 sequences, 8% to 9.5% of them seen only once. Sequencing was performed on CD8+ T cells sorted from PBMCs, taken 45 days after the yellow fever booster vaccination. Every receptor here comes from a man under 40 who received the YFV17D yellow fever vaccine.

This clonotype appeared many times. V usage is TRBV7-9 and J usage is TRBJ2-1; no clear D gene. This CDR3 contains 15 residues. The germline V and J ends were trimmed by 5 bases and 4 bases, with 15 bases remaining between them. Germline lookup yields CDR1 SEHNR and CDR2 FQNEAQ (reference sequence). CDR3 amino acids: CASSLGSSLYNEQFF. Written as DNA, the CDR3 is TGTGCCAGCAGCCTTGGTTCGAGTTTATACAATGAGCAGTTCTTC.

The chain uses TRBV20-1 and TRBJ2-1; 8 nucleotides align to TRBD2. The CDR3 runs to 14 residues. CDR1 and CDR2 from the germline V gene are DFQATT and SNEGSKA (reference sequence). J was trimmed by 3 bases and V by 2 bases; bases with no gene match: 3. CDR3 in amino acids: CSARTLAGYNEQFF. For the CDR3, the DNA is TGCAGTGCTAGAACGCTAGCGGGCTACAATGAGCAGTTCTTC.

This clonotype was observed at least ten times. The chain links TRBV28 to TRBJ2-7; D call uncertain. Germline CDR1 MDHEN, CDR2 SYDVKM. The CDR3 is 14 residues long. Trimming took off 6 bases at V and 1 base at J, with 13 bases between the two ends. The CDR3 sequence is CASRLTDPSYEQYF. The CDR3 DNA is TGTGCCAGCAGGCTAACAGATCCTTCCTACGAGCAGTACTTC. The full variable domain, in which reference TRBV28 and TRBJ2-7 provide the parts outside the CDR3, is DVKVTQSSRYLVKRTGEKVFLECVQDMDHENMFWYRQDPGLGLRLIYFSYDVKMKEKGDIPEGYSVSREKKERFSLILESASTNQTSMYLCASRLTDPSYEQYFGPGTRLTVT.

This clonotype occurred many times. The V call is TRBV6-5, the J call TRBJ1-4, with TRBD1 as a possible D gene (5 bases). The CDR3 has 14 amino acids. The germline V gene has CDR1 MNHEY and CDR2 SVGAGI. V lost 5 bases, J lost 8 bases, and 15 bases lay in between. The CDR3 region has the DNA TGTGCCAGCAGTCAGACAGTGTTACTGGAAAAACTGTTTTTT. It is translated as CASSQTVLLEKLFF.

The gene calls are TRBV23-1 and TRBJ2-7, with 13 bases matching TRBD2. TRBV23-1 is an open reading frame whose function is uncertain. With 0 bases clipped from V and 6 bases from J, the junction kept 14 bases outside the gene matches. The CDR3 covers 19 residues. The CDR3 coding sequence is TGCGCCAGCAGTCAATCGTGCCCCGTACTAGCGGGAGGGGAGGGCGAGCAGTACTTC. Its protein product is CASSQSCPVLAGGEGEQYF.

This clonotype has a count of ten or more. The chain has TRBV15 and TRBJ1-1; D gene uncertain. V was pared by 1 base and J by 1 base, with 7 bases between. The CDR3 has 14 amino acids. The germline gives CDR1 LNHNV, CDR2 YYDKDF (reference sequence). CDR3 DNA sequence: TGTGCCACCAGCAGAGTCGCAGGGAACACTGAAGCTTTCTTT. Translated, it gives CATSRVAGNTEAFF.

This clonotype has ten or more counts. The chain has TRBV19 and TRBJ2-7, with TRBD2 matching over 13 bases. V shed 4 bases and J 5 bases; nucleotides not matched to a gene: 14. Germline V CDR1 and CDR2: LNHDA, SQIVND (reference sequence). The CDR3 contains 18 residues. CDR3 region: CASSTLPGTSGTQNEQYF. DNA for the CDR3: TGTGCCAGTAGTACCCTACCCGGGACTAGCGGGACTCAGAACGAGCAGTACTTC.

This chain links TRBV14 with TRBJ2-1, with D perhaps given as TRBD1 or TRBD2 (5 bases each). CDR3 size: 15 residues. V lost 4 bases, J lost 1 base, and 11 bases lay in between. Germline CDR1 is SGHDN and CDR2 is FVKESK. The CDR3 reads CASSPGRPSYNEQFF. In DNA form, the CDR3 reads TGTGCCAGCAGCCCGGGACGGCCTTCCTACAATGAGCAGTTCTTC.

This clonotype was counted at least ten times. The chain is built from TRBV7-8 and TRBJ2-7, with unresolved D. Trimming left V 0 bases short and J 2 bases short, with 8 bases between. There are 14 residues in the CDR3. In germline, CDR1 is SGHVS, CDR2 FQNEAQ. Here the CDR3 reads CASSLAASTYEQYF. The DNA for the CDR3 is TGTGCCAGCAGCTTAGCTGCCAGTACCTACGAGCAGTACTTC.